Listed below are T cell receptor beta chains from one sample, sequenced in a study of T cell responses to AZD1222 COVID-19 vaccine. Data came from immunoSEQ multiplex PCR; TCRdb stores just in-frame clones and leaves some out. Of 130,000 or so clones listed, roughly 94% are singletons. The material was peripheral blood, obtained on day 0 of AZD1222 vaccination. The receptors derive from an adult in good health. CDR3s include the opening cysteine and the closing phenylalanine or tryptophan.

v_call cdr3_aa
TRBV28 CASSLQGEKLFF
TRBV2 CASSEGQGPHNEQFF
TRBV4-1 CASSQVPTGTQYF
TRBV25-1 CASREQINNEQFF
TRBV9 CASSAQVATNEKLFF
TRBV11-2 CASSFTVNTEAFF
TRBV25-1 CASSDFGVSYGYTF
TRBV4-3 CASSQNLGGTAGNTIYF
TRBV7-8 CASSEFLAGWETQYF
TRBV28 CASSSGLAGGNFNEQFF
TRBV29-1 CSVSSNSPYEQYF
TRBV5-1 CASSSLGSTDTQYF
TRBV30 CAWGRAGGRANEQFF
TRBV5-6 CASSTDLGNEKLFF
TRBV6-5 CASRGQGGNQPQHF
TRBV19 CATSPGTVSFQETQYF
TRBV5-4 CASSLVSEQFF